This is a list of T cell receptor beta chains from one sample in a study of tumor-infiltrating lymphocytes in primary liver carcinoma. TCRdb redid the calling of the multiplex PCR reads with MiXCR, one entry per CDR3 protein. This table holds about 84,000 distinct CDR3 sequences, roughly 72% found once. The sequenced sample was liver tumor tissue from sampling region 1. Every receptor here comes from a man aged 40-55 years with primary liver carcinoma and hepatitis B virus infection. Each CDR3 is given with its conserved first and last residue. D genes are given only for firm matches. Clone size, where shown, is once, few, many, or a class for clones that have expanded.

j_gene,abundance,d_gene,v_gene,CDR3aa,CDR3nt
TRBJ1-2,many,.,TRBV28,CASSLSSGVRGYTF,TGTGCCAGCAGTTTATCGTCAGGGGTACGCGGCTACACCTTC
TRBJ2-2,.,TRBD2,TRBV6-4,CASSDSNAGEQFF,TGTGCCAGCAGTGACTCGAATGCGGGGGAGCAGTTTTTT
TRBJ2-3,.,.,TRBV10-3,CAIGDPLAEGGNTQYF,TGTGCCATCGGTGATCCGCTAGCGGAAGGGGGAAATACGCAGTATTTT
TRBJ2-2,.,.,TRBV11-2,CTSNPRQASGELFF,TGTACCAGCAACCCGCGACAAGCCTCCGGGGAGCTGTTTTTT
TRBJ2-2,.,.,TRBV5-4,CASSSGLSGRIGELLF,TGTGCCAGCAGCTCTGGACTAAGTGGGAGGATCGGGGAGCTGTTATTT
TRBJ1-2,.,.,TRBV4-1,CTSSREGPAFGYTF,TGCACCAGCAGCCGAGAGGGCCCGGCGTTTGGCTACACCTTC
TRBJ2-1,.,TRBD2,TRBV11-1,CASSPRLVGGHNEQFF,TGTGCCAGCAGCCCACGACTAGTGGGAGGGCACAATGAGCAGTTCTTC
TRBJ2-2,.,TRBD2,TRBV24-1,CATSDPTSGSVWSGELFF,TGTGCCACCAGTGACCCGACTAGCGGGAGTGTATGGAGCGGGGAGCTGTTTTTT
TRBJ2-3,many,.,TRBV30,CASRPQLAESDTQYF,TGTGCCAGCCGGCCCCAGCTGGCGGAATCAGATACGCAGTATTTT
TRBJ1-5,.,.,TRBV29-1,CSVRNYYNKPQHF,TGCAGCGTTCGGAACTATTACAATAAGCCCCAGCATTTT
TRBJ2-1,.,TRBD1,TRBV11-2,CASSSDRGPCNEQFF,TGTGCCAGCAGCTCCGACAGGGGGCCCTGTAATGAACAGTTCTTC
TRBJ2-2,.,.,TRBV6-5,CGSSLWGELFF,TGTGGCAGCAGCCTCTGGGGGGAGCTGTTTTTC
TRBJ1-2,large,TRBD1,TRBV12-3/TRBV12-4,CASSLRDRPNYGYTF,TGTGCCAGCAGTCTCCGGGACAGGCCTAACTATGGCTACACCTTC
TRBJ2-3,.,.,TRBV11-2,CAISLDPGIDMQYF,TGTGCCATCAGCTTAGATCCCGGGATAGATATGCAGTATTTT
TRBJ2-3,few,TRBD2,TRBV11-2,CANRPAGVDMQYF,TGTGCCAACAGGCCGGCGGGGGTAGATATGCAGTATTTT
TRBJ1-4,.,.,TRBV11-2,CVSSLGSRPNEKLFF,TGTGTCAGCAGCTTAGGGAGCAGGCCTAATGAAAAACTGTTTTTT
TRBJ2-3,many,.,TRBV29-1,CSVEGQGPDTQYF,TGCAGCGTTGAAGGTCAGGGTCCGGATACGCAGTATTTT
TRBJ1-1,many,.,TRBV28,CASRPDRGTEAFF,TGTGCCAGCAGACCCGATCGAGGCACTGAAGCTTTCTTT
TRBJ2-1,.,TRBD2,TRBV4-2,CANSQDSSSGYNEQFF,TGTGCCAACAGCCAAGATAGCTCTAGCGGTTACAATGAGCAGTTCTTC
TRBJ1-5,.,.,TRBV28,CDSINANQPQHF,TGTGACAGCATTAACGCAAATCAGCCCCAGCATTTT
TRBJ2-3,.,.,TRBV11-2,CASNMGSPSDRQYF,TGTGCCAGCAACATGGGCTCCCCGTCAGATAGGCAGTATTTT
TRBJ2-1,once,TRBD2,TRBV5-4,CASSQGLAGGGPCNEQFF,TGTGCCAGCAGCCAAGGACTAGCGGGAGGTGGGCCATGCAATGAGCAGTTCTTC
TRBJ2-6,many,.,TRBV28,CASSLGGSGANVLTF,TGTGCCAGCAGTTTAGGCGGATCTGGGGCCAACGTCCTGACTTTC
TRBJ2-3,.,.,TRBV11-2,CASTLDVGDLTDTKYF,TGTGCCAGCACCTTAGATGTGGGGGACCTCACAGATACGAAGTATTTT
TRBJ2-3,.,.,TRBV11-2,CTSSLSWGSETQYF,TGTACCAGCAGCTTATCCTGGGGATCAGAAACGCAGTATTTT
TRBJ2-1,.,.,TRBV7-9,CASSSQGCEQFF,TGTGCCAGCAGCTCCCAGGGTTGTGAGCAATTCTTC
TRBJ2-3,.,TRBD2,TRBV7-3,CANSLGGGLTDTQYF,TGTGCCAACAGCTTAGGCGGGGGGCTCACAGATACGCAGTATTTT
TRBJ1-1,.,.,TRBV6-5,CASSSLPGDTEAFF,TGTGCCAGCAGTTCACTCCCAGGTGACACTGAAGCATTCTTT
TRBJ1-5,.,.,TRBV12-3/TRBV12-4,CASSITLEPQQF,TGTGCCAGCAGTATCACTCTGGAGCCCCAGCAGTTT
TRBJ2-7,.,.,TRBV11-2,CASSPSVEISHEQYF,TGTGCCAGCAGCCCATCTGTGGAAATATCCCACGAGCAGTACTTC
TRBJ2-5,many,.,TRBV4-2,CASSQGTDVRETQYF,TGTGCCAGCAGCCAAGGGACCGACGTTCGAGAGACCCAGTACTTC
TRBJ2-3,.,.,TRBV29-1,CSAEYPLLGTDTQYF,TGCAGCGCTGAATACCCGTTACTGGGCACAGATACGCAGTATTTT
TRBJ2-7,.,.,TRBV7-8,CASSFSGRQVGSYEQYF,TGTGCCAGCAGCTTTAGCGGGCGACAGGTTGGGAGCTACGAGCAGTACTTC
TRBJ2-5,.,.,TRBV5-6,CASSSTGRETHYF,TGTGCCAGCAGCTCCACAGGGCGGGAGACCCACTACTTC
TRBJ2-5,.,.,TRBV11-3,CTSSPGRAHGTQYF,TGTACCAGCAGCCCCGGGAGAGCGCATGGTACTCAGTACTTC
TRBJ2-2,.,TRBD2,TRBV29-1,CNSRREFGGGLFF,TGCAACTCTCGGCGGGAGTTCGGCGGGGGGCTGTTTTTT
TRBJ2-1,.,TRBD2,TRBV4-2,CASSQDKSSGYNERFF,TGTGCCAGCAGCCAAGATAAGTCTAGCGGTTACAATGAGCGGTTCTTC
TRBJ2-7,.,.,TRBV6-2/TRBV6-3,CTTGQSGSYEQYF,TGTACCACCGGTCAGAGCGGATCATACGAGCAGTACTTC
TRBJ2-5,.,.,TRBV11-2,CASSLGDTGLETRYF,TGTGCCAGCAGCTTAGGGGATACAGGGTTAGAGACCCGATACTTC
TRBJ2-1,.,TRBD2,TRBV7-6,CASGSGRFSYNEQFF,TGTGCCAGCGGTAGCGGGCGCTTCTCCTACAATGAGCAGTTCTTC
TRBJ2-5,.,.,TRBV6-6,CDSSPHSGSGGETQYF,TGTGACAGCAGTCCACATAGTGGTTCCGGAGGGGAGACCCAGTACTTC
TRBJ1-2,.,.,TRBV29-1,CSVEDGRPLEF,TGTAGCGTTGAAGATGGTCGTCCTCTGGAATTC
TRBJ1-2,many,.,TRBV30,CAWSPKGIGGYTF,TGTGCCTGGAGTCCCAAGGGAATTGGAGGCTACACCTTC
TRBJ2-3,few,TRBD2,TRBV29-1,CSVTGGPVGDTQYF,TGCAGCGTTACGGGAGGGCCGGTTGGAGATACGCAGTATTTT
TRBJ2-5,.,.,TRBV12-3/TRBV12-4,CASSLDRGLRENQYF,TGTGCCAGCAGTTTAGACAGGGGCCTTCGGGAGAACCAGTACTTC
TRBJ2-7,many,TRBD2,TRBV4-1,CASSQDQGLAAYEQYF,TGCGCCAGCAGCCAAGATCAGGGACTAGCAGCTTACGAGCAGTACTTC
TRBJ2-1,once,.,TRBV29-1,CSAGIQFNGQFF,TGCAGCGCTGGGATACAATTCAATGGGCAGTTCTTC
TRBJ2-1,.,TRBD2,TRBV7-9,CASSPRLAGDSEQFF,TGTGCCAGCAGCCCTCGACTAGCGGGGGATAGTGAGCAGTTCTTC
TRBJ2-2,once,.,TRBV14,CDSRSGRNTGELFF,TGTGACAGCAGGTCGGGACGGAACACCGGGGAGCTGTTTTTT